The 19 T cell receptor beta chains below come from one sample, sequenced in a study of cytomegalovirus exposure and HLA in healthy donors. PCR amplification relied on 60 Vbeta primers (plus 13 Jbeta primers). Some clones are missing from TCRdb's copy, which holds only in-frame ones; the method was immunoSEQ multiplex PCR. The sample consists of 65,000 to 95,000 clones, 60% to 80% of them appearing once. Sequencing used PBMCs. The origin of the receptors is a man aged 50-60 years in good health and CMV-seronegative.

This clone was found a few times. This chain uses TRBV7-6 with TRBJ1-6; D remains ambiguous. The germline V and J ends were trimmed by 5 bases and 7 bases, with 9 bases remaining between them. Germline V gene lookup returns CDR1 SGHVS and CDR2 FNYEAQ. This CDR3 has 13 amino acids. The CDR3 loop reads CASSPYENSPLHF. CDR3 DNA: TGTGCCAGCAGCCCTTACGAGAATTCACCCCTCCACTTT.

This clone occurred a few times. The genes are TRBV21-1 and TRBJ1-5; the listed D gene, TRBD1, was not tested against the DNA. TRBV21-1 is given as a pseudogene. The CDR3 is 15 amino acids. The CDR3 loop is CASSKVGTGGRPQHF. DNA for the CDR3: TGTGCCAGCAGCAAAGTCGGGACAGGGGGTCGGCCCCAGCATTTT.

The chain employs TRBV19 and TRBJ1-2, with unresolved D. This CDR3 has 14 amino acids. CDR1 and CDR2 (germline): LNHDA, SQIVND (reference sequence). With 2 bases removed from V and 8 bases from J, the gap between germline ends came to 15 bases. CDR3 in amino acids: CASSISGQAGGYTF. CDR3 in DNA: TGTGCCAGTAGTATATCTGGGCAGGCGGGCGGCTACACCTTC.

J is TRBJ2-5 and V is TRBV4-2; 8 nucleotides align to TRBD1. Germline CDR1 and CDR2: LGHNA and YNFKEQ. With V trimmed by 1 base and J by 4 bases, 8 bases remained unmatched. The CDR3 runs to 16 residues. The CDR3 here is CASSQVIGTGGETQYF. The CDR3 nucleotides read TGTGCCAGCAGCCAAGTAATAGGGACAGGTGGAGAGACCCAGTACTTC.

This rearrangement joins TRBV29-1 to TRBJ2-7; TRBD1 matches at 8 bases. Trimming removed 7 bases from V and 3 bases from J; junction bases left unmatched: 11. The CDR3 sequence is 14 residues long. Germline V gene data show CDR1 as SQVTM and CDR2 as ANQGSEA. The CDR3 loop is CSAVTGDGIYEQYF. DNA of the CDR3: TGCAGCGCCGTGACAGGGGACGGTATCTACGAGCAGTACTTC.

The chain recombines TRBV2 with TRBJ1-2, with D possibly TRBD1 on 6 matching bases. This CDR3 region has 13 residues. V lost 6 bases, J lost 6 bases, and 14 bases lay in between. Germline CDR1 is SNHLY and CDR2 is FYNNEI. The CDR3 coding sequence is TGTGCCAGCAGGCCAGGGGAAGAGCATGGCTACACCTTC. As protein: CASRPGEEHGYTF.

The chain joins TRBV14 to TRBJ1-2; 8 nucleotides align to TRBD1. V shed 2 bases and J 8 bases; nucleotides not matched to a gene: 10. CDR1 and CDR2 from the germline V gene are SGHDN and FVKESK. This CDR3 is built from 15 residues. CDR3 sequence (DNA): TGTGCCAGCAGCCAAAACCCGGGACAGGCGGGGGGCTACACCTTC. It encodes CASSQNPGQAGGYTF.

The chain links TRBV6-1 to TRBJ2-7; tentative D call: TRBD2 (6 bases). Germline CDR1 is MNHNS and CDR2 is SASEGT. This CDR3 spans 14 amino acids. V was clipped by 7 bases and J by 3 bases, with 16 bases between them. CDR3: CASKYGETSYEQYF. CDR3 sequence (DNA): TGTGCCAGCAAATACGGGGAGACTAGCTACGAGCAGTACTTC.

There are many counts of this clone. CDR3 sequence reads: CASSLKSGKTGELFF. DNA of the CDR3: TGTGCCAGCAGCTTAAAAAGCGGGAAAACCGGGGAGCTGTTTTTT. V and J are TRBV13 and TRBJ2-2, with TRBD2 identical over 7 bases. V shed 2 bases, J shed 5 bases, and the junction held 5 bases outside the gene matches. This CDR3 region has 15 residues. Germline V lookup: CDR1 PRHDT, CDR2 FYEKMQ (reference sequence).

This chain joins TRBV12-5 and TRBJ1-3; D gene unclear. The germline V and J ends were trimmed by 1 base and 0 bases, with 10 bases remaining between them. This CDR3 is built from 16 residues. The V gene's germline CDR1 is LGHNT and CDR2 FRNRAP. The CDR3 sequence is CASGLDGYFSGNTIYF. The CDR3 coding sequence is TGTGCTAGTGGTTTGGACGGTTATTTCTCTGGAAACACCATATATTTT. Complete variable domain (other parts from reference TRBV12-5 and TRBJ1-3): DARVTQTPRHKVTEMGQEVTMRCQPILGHNTVFWYRQTMMQGLELLAYFRNRAPLDDSGMPKDRFSAEMPDATLATLKIQPSEPRDSAVYFCASGLDGYFSGNTIYFGEGSWLTVV.

This rearrangement joins TRBV5-6 to TRBJ2-2; D gene unclear. CDR1 is SGHDT and CDR2 is YYEEEE in the germline V gene. The CDR3 extends over 16 amino acids. V dropped 0 bases and J dropped 2 bases, with 11 bases sitting between them. CDR3: CASSLDSLVNTGELFF. DNA for the CDR3: TGTGCCAGCAGCTTGGACAGCTTAGTTAACACCGGGGAGCTGTTTTTT.

V gene TRBV19 combines with J gene TRBJ2-5, with D tentatively TRBD2 (8 bases). Germline V gene data show CDR1 as LNHDA and CDR2 as SQIVND (reference sequence). Trimming left V 4 bases short and J 2 bases short, with 17 bases between. CDR3 length: 16 amino acids. The CDR3 region is CASSTRGGTVQETQYF. The CDR3 DNA follows: TGTGCCAGTAGTACCCGGGGGGGGACAGTACAAGAGACCCAGTACTTC.

This sequence joins TRBV29-1 and TRBJ2-2; TRBD1 matches 9 bases. J gave up 6 bases and V 0 bases, and 8 bases lay outside the gene matches. Germline V gene lookup returns CDR1 SQVTM and CDR2 ANQGSEA. The CDR3 has 16 residues. The CDR3 coding sequence is TGCAGCGTTGAAGATCCCGGGACAGGGTGGGCCGGGGAGCTGTTTTTT. Translating it yields CSVEDPGTGWAGELFF.

The chain carries TRBV5-4 and TRBJ2-1; D gene ambiguous. Deletions cut 5 bases from V and 9 bases from J, with 12 bases between. CDR3 length: 12 residues. Germline loops: CDR1 SGHNT, CDR2 YYREEE (reference sequence). CDR3 in DNA: TGTGCCAGCAGTGATCGGAGCAGTGAGCAGTTCTTC. Protein product: CASSDRSSEQFF.

This clone was counted only a few times. The V and J genes are TRBV6-1 and TRBJ1-1; maybe TRBD1 (5 bases). This CDR3 is 13 amino acids long. The V gene lost 2 bases and the J gene lost 1 base, with 5 bases spanning the gap. The germline gives CDR1 MNHNS, CDR2 SASEGT. The DNA of the CDR3 is TGTGCCAGCAGTGAAAGGGGGAACACTGAAGCTTTCTTT. Translating gives CASSERGNTEAFF.

The chain uses TRBV28 and TRBJ2-7; 7 nucleotides match TRBD1. Germline loops: CDR1 MDHEN, CDR2 SYDVKM. V trimming: 9 bases; J trimming: 2 bases; junction bases outside the gene matches: 10. The CDR3 contains 14 residues. The CDR3 bases are TGTGCCAGTTATACAACAGGGGCCCCCTACGAGCAGTACTTC. Translation: CASYTTGAPYEQYF.

The chain has TRBV10-2 and TRBJ1-4; no clear D gene. This CDR3 comprises 12 residues. V was clipped by 10 bases and J by 4 bases, with 10 bases between them. Germline V gene data show CDR1 as WSHSY and CDR2 as SAAADI. The chain's CDR3 is CATRSVNEKLFF. The CDR3 DNA reads as TGCGCCACTAGAAGTGTTAATGAAAAACTGTTTTTT.

V is TRBV6-6 and J is TRBJ1-6, with 8 bases lining up with TRBD1. CDR1 and CDR2 (germline): MNHNY, SVGAGI (reference sequence). V trimming: 6 bases; J trimming: 7 bases; junction bases outside the gene matches: 8. This CDR3 spans 15 amino acids. The CDR3 sequence is CASRTGQDLNSPLHF. The CDR3 coding sequence is TGTGCCAGCAGAACGGGACAGGACTTGAATTCACCCCTCCACTTT.

The chain uses TRBV9 and TRBJ2-7; 9 positions match TRBD1. V lost 3 bases and J lost 5; bases outside the gene matches: 12. The CDR3 is 16 residues long. Germline V CDR1 and CDR2: SGDLS, YYNGEE. As DNA, the CDR3 is TGTGCCAGCAGCGCCCGCACCCGGGACAGGGTCCACGAGCAGTACTTC. The encoded protein is CASSARTRDRVHEQYF.